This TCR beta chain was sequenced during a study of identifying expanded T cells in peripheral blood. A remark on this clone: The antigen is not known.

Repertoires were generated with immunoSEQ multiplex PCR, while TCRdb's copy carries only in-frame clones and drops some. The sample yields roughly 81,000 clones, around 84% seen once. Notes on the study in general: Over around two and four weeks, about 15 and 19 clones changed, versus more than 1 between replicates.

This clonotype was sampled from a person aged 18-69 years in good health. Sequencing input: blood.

The CDR3 region has the DNA TGTGCCAGCAGCTCGGGACGCTTTACCTACGAGCAGTACTTC. The encoded protein is CASSSGRFTYEQYF. V and J are TRBV7-8 and TRBJ2-7; D might be TRBD1 or TRBD2, each matching 5 bases. The germline gives CDR1 SGHVS, CDR2 FQNEAQ. Trimming cost V 4 bases and J 2 bases, with 12 bases left between them. The CDR3 length is 14 residues.